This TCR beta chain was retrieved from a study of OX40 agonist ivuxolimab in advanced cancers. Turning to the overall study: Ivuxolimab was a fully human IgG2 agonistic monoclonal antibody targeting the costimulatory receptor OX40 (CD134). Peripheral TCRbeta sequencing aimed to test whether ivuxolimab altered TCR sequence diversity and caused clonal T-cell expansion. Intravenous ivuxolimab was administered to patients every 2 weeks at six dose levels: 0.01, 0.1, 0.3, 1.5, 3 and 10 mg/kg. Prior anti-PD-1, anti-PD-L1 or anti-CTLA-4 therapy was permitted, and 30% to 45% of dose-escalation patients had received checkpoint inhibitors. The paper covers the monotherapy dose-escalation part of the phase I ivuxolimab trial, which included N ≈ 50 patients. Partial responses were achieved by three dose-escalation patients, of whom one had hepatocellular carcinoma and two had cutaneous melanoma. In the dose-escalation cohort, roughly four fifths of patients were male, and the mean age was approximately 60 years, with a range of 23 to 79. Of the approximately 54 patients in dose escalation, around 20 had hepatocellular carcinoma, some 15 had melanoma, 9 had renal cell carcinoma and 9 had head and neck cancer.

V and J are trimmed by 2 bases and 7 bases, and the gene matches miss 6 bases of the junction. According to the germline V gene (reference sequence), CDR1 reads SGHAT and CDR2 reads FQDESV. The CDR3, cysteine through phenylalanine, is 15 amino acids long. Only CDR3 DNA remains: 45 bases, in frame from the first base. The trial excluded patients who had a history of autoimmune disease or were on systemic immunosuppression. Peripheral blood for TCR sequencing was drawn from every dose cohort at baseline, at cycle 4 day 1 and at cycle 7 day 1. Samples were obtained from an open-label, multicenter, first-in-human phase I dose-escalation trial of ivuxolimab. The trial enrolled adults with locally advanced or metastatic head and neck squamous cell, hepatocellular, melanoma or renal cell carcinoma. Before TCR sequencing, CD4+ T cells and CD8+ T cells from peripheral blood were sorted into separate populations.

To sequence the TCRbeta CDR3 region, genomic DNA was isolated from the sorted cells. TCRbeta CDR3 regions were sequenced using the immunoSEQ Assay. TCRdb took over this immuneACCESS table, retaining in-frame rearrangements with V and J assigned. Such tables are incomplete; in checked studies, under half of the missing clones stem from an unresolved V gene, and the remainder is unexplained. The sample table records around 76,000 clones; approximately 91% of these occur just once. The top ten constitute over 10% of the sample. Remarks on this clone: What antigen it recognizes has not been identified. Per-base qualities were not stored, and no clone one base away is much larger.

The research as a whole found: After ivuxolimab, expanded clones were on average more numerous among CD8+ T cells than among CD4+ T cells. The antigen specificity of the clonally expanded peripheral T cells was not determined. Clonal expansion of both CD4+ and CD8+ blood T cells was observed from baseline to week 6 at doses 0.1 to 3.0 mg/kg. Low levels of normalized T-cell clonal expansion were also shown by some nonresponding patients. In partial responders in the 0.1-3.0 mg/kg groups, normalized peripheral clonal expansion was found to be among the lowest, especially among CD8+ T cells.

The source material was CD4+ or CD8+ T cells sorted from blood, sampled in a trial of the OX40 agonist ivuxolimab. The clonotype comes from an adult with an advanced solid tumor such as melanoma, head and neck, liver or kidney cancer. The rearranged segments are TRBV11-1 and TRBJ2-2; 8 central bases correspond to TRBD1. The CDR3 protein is CASSLRDRSVGELFF. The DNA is TGTGCCAGCAGCTTAAGGGACAGGTCGGTCGGGGAGCTGTTTTTT.